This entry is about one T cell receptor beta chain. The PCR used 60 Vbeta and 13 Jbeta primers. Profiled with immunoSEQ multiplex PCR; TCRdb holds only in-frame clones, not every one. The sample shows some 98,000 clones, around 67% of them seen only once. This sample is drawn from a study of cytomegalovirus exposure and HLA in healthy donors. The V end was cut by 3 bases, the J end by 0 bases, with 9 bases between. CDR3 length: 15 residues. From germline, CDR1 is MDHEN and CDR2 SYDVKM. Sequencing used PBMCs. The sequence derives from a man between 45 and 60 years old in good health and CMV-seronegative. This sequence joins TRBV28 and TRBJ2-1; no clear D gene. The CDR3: CASSLAQISYNEQFF. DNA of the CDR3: TGTGCCAGCAGTTTGGCCCAGATCTCCTACAATGAGCAGTTCTTC.